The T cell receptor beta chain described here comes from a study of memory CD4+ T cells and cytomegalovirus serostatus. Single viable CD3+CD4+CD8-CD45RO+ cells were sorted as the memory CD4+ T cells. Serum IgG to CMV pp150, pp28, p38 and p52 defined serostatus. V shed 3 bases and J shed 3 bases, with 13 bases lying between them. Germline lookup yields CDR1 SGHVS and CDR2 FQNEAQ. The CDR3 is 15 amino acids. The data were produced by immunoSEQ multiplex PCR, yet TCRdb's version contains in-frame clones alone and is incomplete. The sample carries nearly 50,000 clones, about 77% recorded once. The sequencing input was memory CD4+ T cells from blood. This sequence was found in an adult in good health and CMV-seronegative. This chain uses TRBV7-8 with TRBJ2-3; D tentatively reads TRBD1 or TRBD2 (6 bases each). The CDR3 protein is CASSLGGDGTDTQYF. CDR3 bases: TGTGCCAGCAGCTTGGGGGGCGATGGTACAGATACGCAGTATTTT.